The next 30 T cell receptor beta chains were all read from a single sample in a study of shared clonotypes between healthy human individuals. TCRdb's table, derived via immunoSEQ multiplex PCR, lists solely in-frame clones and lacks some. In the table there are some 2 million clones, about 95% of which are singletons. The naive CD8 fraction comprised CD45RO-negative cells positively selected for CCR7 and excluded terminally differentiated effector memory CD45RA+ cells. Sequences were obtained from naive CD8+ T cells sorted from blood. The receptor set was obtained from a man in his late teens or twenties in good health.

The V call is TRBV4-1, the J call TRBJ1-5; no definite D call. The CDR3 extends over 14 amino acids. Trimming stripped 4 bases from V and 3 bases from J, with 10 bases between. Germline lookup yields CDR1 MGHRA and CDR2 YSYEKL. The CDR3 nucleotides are TGCGCCAGCAGCCTCGACACCTTCAATCAGCCCCAGCATTTT. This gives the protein CASSLDTFNQPQHF.

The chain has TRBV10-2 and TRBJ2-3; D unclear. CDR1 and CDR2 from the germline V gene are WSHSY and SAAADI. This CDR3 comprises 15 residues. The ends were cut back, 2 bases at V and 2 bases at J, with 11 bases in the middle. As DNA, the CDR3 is TGCGCCAGCAGTGAGGAGCGAATCGACACAGATACGCAGTATTTT. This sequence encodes CASSEERIDTDTQYF.

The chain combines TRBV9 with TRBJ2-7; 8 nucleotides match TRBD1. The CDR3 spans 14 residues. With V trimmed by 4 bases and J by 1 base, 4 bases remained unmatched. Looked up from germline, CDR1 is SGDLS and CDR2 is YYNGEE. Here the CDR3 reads CASSSGTGSYEQYF. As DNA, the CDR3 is TGTGCCAGCAGCTCCGGGACAGGTTCCTACGAGCAGTACTTC.

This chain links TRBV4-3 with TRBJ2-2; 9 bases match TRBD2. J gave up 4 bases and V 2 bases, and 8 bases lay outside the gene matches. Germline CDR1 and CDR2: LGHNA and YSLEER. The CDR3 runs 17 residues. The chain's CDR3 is CASSQSAGGRRTGELFF. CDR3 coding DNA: TGCGCCAGCAGCCAATCGGCGGGGGGGCGGCGCACCGGGGAGCTGTTTTTT.

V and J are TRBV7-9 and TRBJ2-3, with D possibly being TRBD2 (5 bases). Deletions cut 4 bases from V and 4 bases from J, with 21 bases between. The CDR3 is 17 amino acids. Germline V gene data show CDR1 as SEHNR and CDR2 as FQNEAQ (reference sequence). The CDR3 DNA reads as TGTGCCAGCAGCTGGGGAGAGGGAGTATCTTCTGCAGATACGCAGTATTTT. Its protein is CASSWGEGVSSADTQYF.

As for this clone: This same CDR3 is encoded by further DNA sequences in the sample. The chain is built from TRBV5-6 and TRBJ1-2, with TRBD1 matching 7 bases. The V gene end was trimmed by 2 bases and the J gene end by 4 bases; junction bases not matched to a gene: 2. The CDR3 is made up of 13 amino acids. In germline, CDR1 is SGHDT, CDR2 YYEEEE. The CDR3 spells CASSLGTAYGYTF. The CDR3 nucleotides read TGTGCCAGCAGCTTAGGGACAGCCTATGGCTACACCTTC.

The CDR3 DNA sequence: TGCGCCAGCAGCCAGATAGGCTCTCCGTCGGGCTACGAGCAGTACTTC. Amino acids: CASSQIGSPSGYEQYF. This chain links TRBV4-1 with TRBJ2-7, with D hard to call. V was trimmed by 3 bases and J by 3 bases, leaving 18 bases between them. The germline V gene encodes CDR1 MGHRA and CDR2 YSYEKL. There are 16 residues in the CDR3.

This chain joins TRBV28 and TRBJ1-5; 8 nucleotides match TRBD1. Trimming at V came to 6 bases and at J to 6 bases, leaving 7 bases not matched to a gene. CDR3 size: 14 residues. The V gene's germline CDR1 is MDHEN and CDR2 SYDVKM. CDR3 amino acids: CASSDRDRGQPQHF. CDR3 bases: TGTGCCAGCAGCGATCGAGACAGGGGTCAGCCCCAGCATTTT.

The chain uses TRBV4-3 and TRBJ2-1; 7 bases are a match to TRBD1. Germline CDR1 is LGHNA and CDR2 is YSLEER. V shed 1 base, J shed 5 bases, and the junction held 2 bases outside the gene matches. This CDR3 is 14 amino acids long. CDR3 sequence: CASSQGQGDNEQFF. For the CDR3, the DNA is TGCGCCAGCAGCCAAGGACAGGGCGACAATGAGCAGTTCTTC.

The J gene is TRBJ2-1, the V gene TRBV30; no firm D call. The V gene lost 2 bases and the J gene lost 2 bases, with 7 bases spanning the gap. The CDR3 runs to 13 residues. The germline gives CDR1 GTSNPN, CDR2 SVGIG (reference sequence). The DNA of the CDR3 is TGTGCCTGGAGTCCAACTACCTACAATGAGCAGTTCTTC. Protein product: CAWSPTTYNEQFF.

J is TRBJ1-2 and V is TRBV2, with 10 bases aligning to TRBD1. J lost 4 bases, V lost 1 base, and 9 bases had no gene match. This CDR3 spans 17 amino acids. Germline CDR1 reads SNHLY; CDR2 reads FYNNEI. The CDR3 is CASSEGSPGQGIYGYTF. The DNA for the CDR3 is TGTGCCAGCAGTGAAGGTTCCCCGGGACAGGGGATCTATGGCTACACCTTC.

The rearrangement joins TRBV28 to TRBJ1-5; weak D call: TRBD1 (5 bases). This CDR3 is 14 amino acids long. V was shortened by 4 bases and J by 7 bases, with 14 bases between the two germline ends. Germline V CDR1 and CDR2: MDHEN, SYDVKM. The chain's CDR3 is CASSYHEGLQPQHF. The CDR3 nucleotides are TGTGCCAGCAGTTATCACGAGGGGTTACAGCCCCAGCATTTT.

CDR3 sequence (DNA): TGTGCCAGTAGTATAGCGACAGGGCGAGCTTTCTTT. Translated, it gives CASSIATGRAFF. J is TRBJ1-1 and V is TRBV19, with 7 bases that match TRBD1. The CDR3 contains 12 residues. Trimming cost V 1 base and J 10 bases; bases outside gene matches: 3. Germline CDR1 and CDR2: LNHDA and SQIVND (reference sequence).

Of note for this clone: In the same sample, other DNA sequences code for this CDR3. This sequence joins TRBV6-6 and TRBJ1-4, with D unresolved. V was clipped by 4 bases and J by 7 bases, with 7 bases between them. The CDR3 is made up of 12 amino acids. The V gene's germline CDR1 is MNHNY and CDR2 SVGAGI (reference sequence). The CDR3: CASSFSGEKLFF. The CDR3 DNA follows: TGTGCCAGCAGTTTCAGTGGTGAAAAACTGTTTTTT.

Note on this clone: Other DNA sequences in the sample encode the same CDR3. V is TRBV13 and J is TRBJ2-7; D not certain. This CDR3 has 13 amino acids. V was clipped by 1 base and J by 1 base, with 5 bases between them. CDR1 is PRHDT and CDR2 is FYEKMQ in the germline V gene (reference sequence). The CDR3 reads CASSLARSYEQYF. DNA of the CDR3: TGTGCCAGCAGCTTAGCCAGGTCCTACGAGCAGTACTTC.

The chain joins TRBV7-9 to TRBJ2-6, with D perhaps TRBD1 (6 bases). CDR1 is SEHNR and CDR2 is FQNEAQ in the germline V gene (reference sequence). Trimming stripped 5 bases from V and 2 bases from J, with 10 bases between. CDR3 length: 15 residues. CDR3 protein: CASSLTGTGANVLTF. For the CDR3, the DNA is TGTGCCAGCAGCCTTACAGGGACTGGGGCCAACGTCCTGACTTTC.

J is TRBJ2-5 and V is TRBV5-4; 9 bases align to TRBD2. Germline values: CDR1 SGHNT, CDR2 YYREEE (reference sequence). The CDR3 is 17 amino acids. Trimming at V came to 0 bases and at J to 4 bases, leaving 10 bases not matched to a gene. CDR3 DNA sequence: TGTGCCAGCAGCTTGGAGATTTTAGCGGGAGTCTCAGAGACCCAGTACTTC. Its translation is CASSLEILAGVSETQYF.

The chain's CDR3 is CASSFTASYGYTF. The CDR3 region has the DNA TGTGCCAGCAGCTTCACAGCTTCCTATGGCTACACCTTC. J is TRBJ1-2 and V is TRBV5-4; D not certain. The CDR3 spans 13 residues. The V gene lost 2 bases and the J gene lost 4 bases, with 9 bases spanning the gap. Germline values: CDR1 SGHNT, CDR2 YYREEE (reference sequence).

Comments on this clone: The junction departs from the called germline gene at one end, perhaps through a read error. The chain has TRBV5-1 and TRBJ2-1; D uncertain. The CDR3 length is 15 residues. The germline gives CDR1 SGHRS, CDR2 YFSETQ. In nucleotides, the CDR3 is TGCGTCAGCAGCTTCCTCCAGGCTCCGAGCAATGAGCAGTTCTTC. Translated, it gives CVSSFLQAPSNEQFF. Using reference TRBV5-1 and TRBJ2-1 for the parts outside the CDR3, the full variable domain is KAGVTQTPRYLIKTRGQQVTLSCSPISGHRSVSWYQQTPGQGLQFLFEYFSETQRNKGNFPGRFSGRQFSNSRSEMNVSTLELGDSALYLCVSSFLQAPSNEQFFGPGTRLTVL.

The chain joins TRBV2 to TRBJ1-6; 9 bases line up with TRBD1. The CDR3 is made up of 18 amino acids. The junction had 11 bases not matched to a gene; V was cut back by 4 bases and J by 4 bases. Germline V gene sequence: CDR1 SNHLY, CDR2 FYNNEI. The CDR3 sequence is CASSGPDTGGLYNSPLHF. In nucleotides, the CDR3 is TGTGCCAGCAGTGGCCCCGACACAGGGGGCCTTTATAATTCACCCCTCCACTTT.

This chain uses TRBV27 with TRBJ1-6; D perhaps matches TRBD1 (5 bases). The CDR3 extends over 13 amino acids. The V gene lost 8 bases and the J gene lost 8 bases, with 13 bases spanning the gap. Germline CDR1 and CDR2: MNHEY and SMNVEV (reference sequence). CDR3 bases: TGTGCCAGCTCCCCTTGGGGGGATTCACCCCTCCACTTT. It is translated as CASSPWGDSPLHF.

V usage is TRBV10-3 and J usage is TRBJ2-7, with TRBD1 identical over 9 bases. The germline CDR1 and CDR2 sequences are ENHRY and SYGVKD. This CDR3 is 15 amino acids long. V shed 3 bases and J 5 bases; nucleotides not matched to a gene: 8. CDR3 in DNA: TGTGCCATCAGTGATTGGGACAGGGAAAACGACGAGCAGTACTTC. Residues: CAISDWDRENDEQYF.

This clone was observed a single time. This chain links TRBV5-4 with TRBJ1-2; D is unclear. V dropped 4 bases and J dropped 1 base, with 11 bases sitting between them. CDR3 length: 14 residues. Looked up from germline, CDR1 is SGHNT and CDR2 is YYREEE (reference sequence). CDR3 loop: CASSLMGNNYGYTF. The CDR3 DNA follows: TGTGCCAGCAGCCTAATGGGCAATAACTATGGCTACACCTTC.

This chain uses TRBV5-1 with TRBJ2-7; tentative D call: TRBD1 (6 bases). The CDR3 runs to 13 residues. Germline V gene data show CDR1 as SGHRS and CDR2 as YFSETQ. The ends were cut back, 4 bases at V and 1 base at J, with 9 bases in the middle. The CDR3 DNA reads TGCGCCAGCAGCGAGGGGGTATCCTACGAGCAGTACTTC. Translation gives CASSEGVSYEQYF.

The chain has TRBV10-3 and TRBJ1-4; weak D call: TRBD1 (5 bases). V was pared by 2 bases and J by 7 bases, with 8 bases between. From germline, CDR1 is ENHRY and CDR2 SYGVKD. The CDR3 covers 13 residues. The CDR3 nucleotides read TGTGCCATCAGTGAGGGACACGGTGAAAAACTGTTTTTT. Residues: CAISEGHGEKLFF.

CDR3 in DNA: TGTGCCACACTCGGACCAGGGACAGACGGATATGGCTACACCTTC. The encoded protein is CATLGPGTDGYGYTF. The rearrangement joins TRBV15 to TRBJ1-2; 7 bases line up with TRBD1. Germline V gene data show CDR1 as LNHNV and CDR2 as YYDKDF (reference sequence). The CDR3 runs to 15 residues. Unmatched junction bases numbered 15, after V lost 9 bases and J lost 5 bases.

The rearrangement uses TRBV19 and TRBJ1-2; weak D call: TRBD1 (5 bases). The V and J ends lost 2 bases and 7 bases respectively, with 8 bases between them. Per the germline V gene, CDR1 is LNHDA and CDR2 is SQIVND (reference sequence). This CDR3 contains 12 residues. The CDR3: CASSILGAGYTF. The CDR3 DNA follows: TGTGCCAGTAGTATATTAGGGGCTGGCTACACCTTC.

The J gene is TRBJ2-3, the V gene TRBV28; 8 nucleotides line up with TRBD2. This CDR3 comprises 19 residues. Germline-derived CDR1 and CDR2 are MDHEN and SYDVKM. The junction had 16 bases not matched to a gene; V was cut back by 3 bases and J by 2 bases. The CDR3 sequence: CASSLGRGGYTLNTDTQYF. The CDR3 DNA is TGTGCCAGCAGTTTGGGCCGGGGGGGCTATACATTGAACACAGATACGCAGTATTTT. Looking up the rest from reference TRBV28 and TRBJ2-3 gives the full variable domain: DVKVTQSSRYLVKRTGEKVFLECVQDMDHENMFWYRQDPGLGLRLIYFSYDVKMKEKGDIPEGYSVSREKKERFSLILESASTNQTSMYLCASSLGRGGYTLNTDTQYFGPGTRLTVL.

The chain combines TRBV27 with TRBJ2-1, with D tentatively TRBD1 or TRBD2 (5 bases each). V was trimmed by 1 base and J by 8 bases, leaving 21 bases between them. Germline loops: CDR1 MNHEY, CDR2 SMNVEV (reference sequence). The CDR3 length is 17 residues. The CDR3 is CASSLYGASRQNDEQFF. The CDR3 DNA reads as TGTGCCAGCAGTTTATACGGGGCCAGTCGGCAAAACGATGAGCAGTTCTTC.

CDR3 sequence reads: CATSREPGLVYEQYF. The CDR3 nucleotides read TGTGCCACCAGCAGAGAGCCGGGACTAGTCTACGAGCAGTACTTC. The chain combines TRBV15 with TRBJ2-7; 8 bases agree with TRBD2. Germline CDR1 reads LNHNV; CDR2 reads YYDKDF (reference sequence). This CDR3 contains 15 residues. V trimming: 0 bases; J trimming: 3 bases; junction bases outside the gene matches: 4.